The next 16 T cell receptor beta chains were all read from a single sample in a study of blood T cell repertoires in COVID-19. Assay used: immunoSEQ multiplex PCR; TCRdb lists only in-frame clones, some missing. This table has approximately 280,000 clones, approximately 88% appearing once. Material for sequencing was peripheral blood. The receptors here all came from a man aged 50 or older with acute or convalescent COVID-19.

This clone was found once. This chain links TRBV7-2 with TRBJ1-6; D is unclear. The ends were cut back, 2 bases at V and 3 bases at J, with 11 bases in the middle. Germline V gene data show CDR1 as SGHTA and CDR2 as FQGNSA. This CDR3 region has 16 residues. The CDR3 loop reads CASSLFYGVYNSPLHF. CDR3 coding DNA: TGTGCCAGCAGCTTATTTTACGGAGTCTATAATTCACCCCTCCACTTT.

Only one count was recorded for this clone. This chain links TRBV9 with TRBJ1-6; D call uncertain. V was cut by 1 base and J by 5 bases, with 7 bases left in between. CDR1 is SGDLS and CDR2 is YYNGEE in the germline V gene. This CDR3 has 14 residues. The CDR3 DNA reads TGTGCCAGCAGCGTACAGTCTGATAATTCACCCCTCCACTTT. Translated, it gives CASSVQSDNSPLHF.

The CDR3 DNA sequence: TGTGCCAGTAGTATATCAAGGCAGGTCTATGGCTACACCTTC. Its protein product is CASSISRQVYGYTF. The gene calls are TRBV19 and TRBJ1-2; D not resolved. Per germline, CDR1 LNHDA and CDR2 SQIVND (reference sequence). V lost 2 bases, J lost 4 bases, and 11 bases lay in between. The CDR3 is made up of 14 amino acids. Drawing the rest from reference TRBV19 and TRBJ1-2, the complete variable domain is DGGITQSPKYLFRKEGQNVTLSCEQNLNHDAMYWYRQDPGQGLRLIYYSQIVNDFQKGDIAEGYSVSREKKESFPLTVTSAQKNPTAFYLCASSISRQVYGYTFGSGTRLTVV.

The gene calls are TRBV30 and TRBJ2-3; 8 nucleotides match TRBD1. Losses at the gene ends were 5 bases for V and 2 bases for J; bases not matched to a gene: 9. This CDR3 spans 15 amino acids. Germline CDR1 and CDR2: GTSNPN and SVGIG (reference sequence). The CDR3 region has the DNA TGTGCCTGGTCCCTGGACAGGGATAACACAGATACGCAGTATTTT. It is translated as CAWSLDRDNTDTQYF.

This clone was seen only a few times. The genes are TRBV25-1 and TRBJ2-7; a weak D match, TRBD2 (6 bases). CDR1 is MGHDK and CDR2 is SYGVNS in the germline V gene. Trimming took 7 bases from V and 2 from J, leaving 15 bases between them. There are 14 residues in the CDR3. CDR3 sequence (DNA): TGTGCCAGCAATATCGACGGAGGGGCCTACGAGCAGTACTTC. This encodes CASNIDGGAYEQYF.

The chain carries TRBV10-1 and TRBJ2-3, with 7 positions matching TRBD1. CDR1 WNHNN and CDR2 SYGVQD come from the germline V gene (reference sequence). With 4 bases clipped from V and 1 base from J, the junction kept 8 bases outside the gene matches. The CDR3 is 16 residues long. The CDR3 reads CASSGNRGTGTDTQYF. CDR3 in DNA: TGCGCCAGCAGTGGGAATAGGGGGACAGGCACAGATACGCAGTATTTT.

The chain is built from TRBV30 and TRBJ1-5, with 7 bases lining up with TRBD1. V lost 1 base and J lost 4; bases outside the gene matches: 10. The CDR3 consists of 16 residues. Germline assignment: CDR1 GTSNPN and CDR2 SVGIG (reference sequence). The CDR3 region has the DNA TGTGCCTGGAGTGAAGGTTCAGGGGGTGTGAATCAGCCCCAGCATTTT. Amino acid sequence: CAWSEGSGGVNQPQHF.

The CDR3 DNA follows: TGTGCCAGCAGCTTGGTTCCCAAGGGAGGTACTGAAGCTTTCTTT. It specifies CASSLVPKGGTEAFF. The V call is TRBV5-6, the J call TRBJ1-1; D is uncertain. The germline V gene encodes CDR1 SGHDT and CDR2 YYEEEE. V shed 0 bases and J shed 5 bases, with 14 bases lying between them. The CDR3 has 15 residues.

V is TRBV5-1 and J is TRBJ1-6; tentatively, D is TRBD1 (6 bases). Germline V gene data show CDR1 as SGHRS and CDR2 as YFSETQ. The CDR3 consists of 16 residues. The germline V and J ends were trimmed by 0 bases and 10 bases, with 17 bases remaining between them. The CDR3, as DNA: TGCGCCAGCAGCTTGGACAGGGCCCCCTTAGGCTCACCCCTCCACTTT. Its protein is CASSLDRAPLGSPLHF.

The chain joins TRBV7-9 to TRBJ1-2, with 7 bases lining up with TRBD1. The V segment lost 7 bases and the J segment 2 bases; nucleotides outside the gene matches: 4. This CDR3 region has 13 residues. The germline CDR1 and CDR2 sequences are SEHNR and FQNEAQ (reference sequence). In nucleotides, the CDR3 is TGTGCCAGCAACCCGGGACAGAACTATGGCTACACCTTC. Translated: CASNPGQNYGYTF.

V is TRBV18 and J is TRBJ2-2; no reliable D call. Germline V gene lookup returns CDR1 KGHSH and CDR2 LQKENI. Trimming shortened V by 4 bases and J by 3 bases, and 12 bases separated the two germline ends. CDR3 length equals 15 residues. The CDR3 nucleotides read TGTGCCAGCTCACGTACCTCCCAGGACACCGGGGAGCTGTTTTTT. As protein: CASSRTSQDTGELFF.

The chain uses TRBV7-9 and TRBJ2-5, with D perhaps matching TRBD2 (5 bases). The germline V gene has CDR1 SEHNR and CDR2 FQNEAQ (reference sequence). V dropped 5 bases and J dropped 5 bases, with 18 bases sitting between them. The CDR3 has 15 amino acids. The CDR3 region is CASSPPLRDWETQYF. The CDR3, as DNA: TGTGCCAGCAGCCCGCCCCTTCGGGATTGGGAGACCCAGTACTTC.

This clone was counted a single time. This chain connects TRBV5-1 to TRBJ2-5; 9 nucleotides align to TRBD2. The germline V gene encodes CDR1 SGHRS and CDR2 YFSETQ. This CDR3 spans 15 amino acids. V gave up 4 bases and J gave up 2 bases; unmatched junction bases: 6. The chain's CDR3 is CASSPLAGAQETQYF. The DNA for the CDR3 is TGCGCCAGCAGCCCCTTAGCGGGGGCGCAAGAGACCCAGTACTTC.

The rearrangement uses TRBV29-1 and TRBJ1-4; D perhaps matches TRBD1 (5 bases). CDR1 is SQVTM, CDR2 ANQGSEA, per germline. Trimming left V 3 bases short and J 0 bases short, with 14 bases between. The CDR3 extends over 16 amino acids. CDR3 protein: CSVDGGTTATNEKLFF. CDR3 in DNA: TGCAGCGTTGATGGGGGGACCACGGCAACTAATGAAAAACTGTTTTTT.

The chain links TRBV3-1 (or the pseudogene TRBV3-2) to TRBJ2-2; 10 nucleotides agree with TRBD1. Per germline, CDR1 LGHDT and CDR2 YNNKEL (reference sequence). The CDR3 runs 17 residues. Unmatched junction bases numbered 6, after V lost 0 bases and J lost 5 bases. CDR3 amino acids: CASSQDTWDRGTGELFF. The DNA for the CDR3 is TGTGCCAGCAGCCAAGATACGTGGGACAGGGGAACCGGGGAGCTGTTTTTT.

This clone was seen a single time. Here the CDR3 reads CASSRGTGLNQPQHF. The CDR3 DNA sequence: TGTGCCAGCAGCCGCGGGACAGGGCTCAATCAGCCCCAGCATTTT. The chain employs TRBV5-4 and TRBJ1-5; 9 bases map to TRBD1. Germline loops: CDR1 SGHNT, CDR2 YYREEE (reference sequence). Trimming removed 4 bases from V and 3 bases from J; junction bases left unmatched: 5. This CDR3 comprises 15 residues.